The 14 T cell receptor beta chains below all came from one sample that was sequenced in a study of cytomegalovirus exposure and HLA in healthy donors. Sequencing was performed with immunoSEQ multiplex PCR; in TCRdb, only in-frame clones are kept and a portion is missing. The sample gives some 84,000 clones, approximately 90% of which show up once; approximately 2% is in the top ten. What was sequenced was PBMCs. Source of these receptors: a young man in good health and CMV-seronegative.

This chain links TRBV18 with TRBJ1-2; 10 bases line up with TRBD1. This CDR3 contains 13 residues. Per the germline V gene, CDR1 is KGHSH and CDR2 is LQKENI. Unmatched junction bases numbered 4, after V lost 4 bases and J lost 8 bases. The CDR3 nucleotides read TGTGCCAGCTCACTCGGACAGGGGGAAGGCTACACCTTC. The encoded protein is CASSLGQGEGYTF. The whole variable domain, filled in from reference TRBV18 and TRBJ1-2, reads NAGVMQNPRHLVRRRGQEARLRCSPMKGHSHVYWYRQLPEEGLKFMVYLQKENIIDESGMPKERFSAEFPKEGPSILRIQQVVRGDSAAYFCASSLGQGEGYTFGSGTRLTVV.

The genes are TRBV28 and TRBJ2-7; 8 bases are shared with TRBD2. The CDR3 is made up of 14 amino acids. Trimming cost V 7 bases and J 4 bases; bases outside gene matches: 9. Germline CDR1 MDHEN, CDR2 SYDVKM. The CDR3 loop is CASNKAGARYEQYF. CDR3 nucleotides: TGTGCCAGCAACAAAGCGGGAGCCCGGTACGAGCAGTACTTC.

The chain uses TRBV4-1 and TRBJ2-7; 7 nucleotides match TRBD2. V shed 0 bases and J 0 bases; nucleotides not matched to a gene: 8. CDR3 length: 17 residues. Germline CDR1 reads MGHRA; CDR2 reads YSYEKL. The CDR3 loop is CASSQDMPSGISYEQYF. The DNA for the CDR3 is TGCGCCAGCAGCCAAGATATGCCTAGCGGTATCTCCTACGAGCAGTACTTC.

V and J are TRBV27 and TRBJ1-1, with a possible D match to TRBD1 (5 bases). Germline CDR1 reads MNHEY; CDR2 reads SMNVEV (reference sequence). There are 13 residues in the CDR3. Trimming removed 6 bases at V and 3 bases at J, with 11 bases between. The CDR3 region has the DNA TGTGCCAGCAGCAGGCGGGGGGACACTGAAGCTTTCTTT. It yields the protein CASSRRGDTEAFF.

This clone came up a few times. The CDR3 nucleotides read TGTGCCAGCAGGGCAGGGGGCGGACAGCCCCAGCATTTT. It encodes CASRAGGGQPQHF. The chain links TRBV28 to TRBJ1-5, with 8 positions matching TRBD1. Unmatched junction bases numbered 5, after V lost 6 bases and J lost 7 bases. In germline, CDR1 is MDHEN, CDR2 SYDVKM. The CDR3 covers 13 residues. The variable domain in full, with the rest retrieved from reference TRBV28 and TRBJ1-5, is DVKVTQSSRYLVKRTGEKVFLECVQDMDHENMFWYRQDPGLGLRLIYFSYDVKMKEKGDIPEGYSVSREKKERFSLILESASTNQTSMYLCASRAGGGQPQHFGDGTRLSIL.

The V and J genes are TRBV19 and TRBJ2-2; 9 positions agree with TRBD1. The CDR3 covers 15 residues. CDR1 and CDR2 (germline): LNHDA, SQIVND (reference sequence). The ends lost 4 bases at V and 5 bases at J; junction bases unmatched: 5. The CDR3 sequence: CASSTGQGWTGELFF. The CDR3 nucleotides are TGTGCCAGTAGTACCGGACAGGGGTGGACCGGGGAGCTGTTTTTT.

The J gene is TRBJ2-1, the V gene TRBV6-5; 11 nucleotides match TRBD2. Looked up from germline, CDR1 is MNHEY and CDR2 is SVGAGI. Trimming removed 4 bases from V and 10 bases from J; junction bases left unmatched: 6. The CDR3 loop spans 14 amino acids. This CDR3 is CASSFSGGENEQFF. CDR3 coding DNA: TGTGCCAGCAGTTTTAGCGGGGGGGAGAACGAGCAGTTCTTC.

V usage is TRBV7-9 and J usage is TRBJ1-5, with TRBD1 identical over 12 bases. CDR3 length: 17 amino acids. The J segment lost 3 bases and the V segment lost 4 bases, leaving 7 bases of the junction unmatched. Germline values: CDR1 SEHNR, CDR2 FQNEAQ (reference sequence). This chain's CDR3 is CASSSGTGGIHNQPQHF. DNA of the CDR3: TGTGCCAGCAGCTCTGGGACAGGGGGCATTCACAATCAGCCCCAGCATTTT.

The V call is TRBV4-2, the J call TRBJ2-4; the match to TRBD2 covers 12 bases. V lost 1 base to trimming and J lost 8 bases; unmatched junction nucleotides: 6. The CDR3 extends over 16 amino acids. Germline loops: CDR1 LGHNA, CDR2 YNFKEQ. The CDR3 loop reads CASSQAPTSGGDIQYF. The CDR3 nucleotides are TGTGCCAGCAGCCAAGCCCCGACTAGCGGGGGCGACATTCAGTACTTC.

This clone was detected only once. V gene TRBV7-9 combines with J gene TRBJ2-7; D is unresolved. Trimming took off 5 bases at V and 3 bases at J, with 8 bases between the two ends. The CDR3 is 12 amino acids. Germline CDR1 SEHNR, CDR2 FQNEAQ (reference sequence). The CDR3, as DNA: TGTGCCAGCAGCCAAGAGATCTACGAGCAGTACTTC. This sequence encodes CASSQEIYEQYF.

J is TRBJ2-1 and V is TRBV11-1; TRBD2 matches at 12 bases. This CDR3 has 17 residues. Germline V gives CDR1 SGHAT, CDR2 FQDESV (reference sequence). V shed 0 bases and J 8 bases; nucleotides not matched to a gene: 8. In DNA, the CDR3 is TGTGCCAGCAGCTTAGCTCTAGCGGGAGGGCCCGTAGATGAGCAGTTCTTC. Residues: CASSLALAGGPVDEQFF.

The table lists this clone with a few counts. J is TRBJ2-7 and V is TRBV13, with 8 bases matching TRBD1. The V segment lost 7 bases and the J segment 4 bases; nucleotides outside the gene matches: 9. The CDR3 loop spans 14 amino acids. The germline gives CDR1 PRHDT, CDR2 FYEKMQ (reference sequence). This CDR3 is CASTRTGLTYEQYF. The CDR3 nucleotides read TGTGCCAGCACAAGGACAGGGTTAACGTACGAGCAGTACTTC.

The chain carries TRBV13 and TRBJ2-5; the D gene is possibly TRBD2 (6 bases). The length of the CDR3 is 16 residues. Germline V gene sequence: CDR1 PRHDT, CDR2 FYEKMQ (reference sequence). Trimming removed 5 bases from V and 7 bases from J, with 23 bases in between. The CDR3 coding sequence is TGTGCCAGCAGCCGAGTAGCGGCTATGGGTGTTTGGACCCAGTACTTC. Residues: CASSRVAAMGVWTQYF.

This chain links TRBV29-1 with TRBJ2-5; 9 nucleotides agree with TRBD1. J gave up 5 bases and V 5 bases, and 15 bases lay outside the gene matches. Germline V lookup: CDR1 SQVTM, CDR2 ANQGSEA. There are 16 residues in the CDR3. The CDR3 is CSVSFTGGAGGETQYF. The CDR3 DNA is TGCAGCGTTAGTTTTACAGGGGGCGCAGGGGGTGAGACCCAGTACTTC. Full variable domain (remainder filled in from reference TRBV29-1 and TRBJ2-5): SAVISQKPSRDICQRGTSLTIQCQVDSQVTMMFWYRQQPGQSLTLIATANQGSEATYESGFVIDKFPISRPNLTFSTLTVSNMSPEDSSIYLCSVSFTGGAGGETQYFGPGTRLLVL.